Below are 32 T cell receptor beta chains sequenced from a single sample in a study of blood T cell repertoires in COVID-19. Assay used: immunoSEQ multiplex PCR; TCRdb lists only in-frame clones, some missing. The table shows around 300,000 clones, with just under 90% occurring only once. The sequenced material came from PBMCs or T cells enriched from blood (not recorded which). The receptors shown here come from a woman in her twenties or thirties who had recovered from COVID-19.

The chain couples TRBV19 to TRBJ2-1; TRBD2 matches at 8 bases. Germline V gives CDR1 LNHDA, CDR2 SQIVND (reference sequence). This CDR3 is built from 14 residues. The J segment lost 6 bases and the V segment lost 3 bases, leaving 4 bases of the junction unmatched. CDR3: CASSIGAGGNEQFF. The CDR3 DNA reads TGTGCCAGTAGTATCGGGGCGGGGGGCAATGAGCAGTTCTTC.

The rearrangement links TRBV18 to TRBJ2-1; possibly TRBD2 for D (6 bases). V lost 3 bases to trimming and J lost 7 bases, with 13 bases between them. Germline lookup yields CDR1 KGHSH and CDR2 LQKENI. This CDR3 region has 14 residues. CDR3 protein: CASSPSRGTNEQFF. The DNA for the CDR3 is TGTGCCAGCTCACCTAGTCGGGGGACTAATGAGCAGTTCTTC.

The chain uses TRBV9 and TRBJ2-1, with D maybe TRBD1 (5 bases). V lost 3 bases to trimming and J lost 0 bases, with 13 bases between them. Per the germline V gene, CDR1 is SGDLS and CDR2 is YYNGEE. The CDR3 sequence is 16 residues long. In DNA form, the CDR3 reads TGTGCCAGCAGCGGTGGGGCGACCCTCTCCTACAATGAGCAGTTCTTC. This gives the protein CASSGGATLSYNEQFF.

CDR3 in amino acids: CASSPFPRDSYEQYF. CDR3 DNA sequence: TGTGCCAGCAGCCCCTTCCCCCGGGACTCCTACGAGCAGTACTTC. The V gene is TRBV6-5, the J gene TRBJ2-7, with a tentative D call TRBD2 (5 bases). CDR3 length equals 15 residues. V lost 6 bases and J 0 bases, leaving 15 bases between the germline ends. Looked up from germline, CDR1 is MNHEY and CDR2 is SVGAGI.

V gene TRBV19 combines with J gene TRBJ2-3, with D maybe TRBD1 (7 bases). The germline V and J ends were trimmed by 8 bases and 2 bases, with 29 bases remaining between them. This CDR3 is 19 amino acids long. Germline loops: CDR1 LNHDA, CDR2 SQIVND (reference sequence). CDR3: CASRLNRGGVAGFTDTQYF. For the CDR3, the DNA is TGTGCCAGTCGGTTGAACAGGGGAGGAGTTGCGGGATTCACAGATACGCAGTATTTT.

J is TRBJ1-4 and V is TRBV5-6; D is uncertain. With 4 bases removed from V and 4 bases from J, the gap between germline ends came to 8 bases. This CDR3 comprises 13 residues. Germline-derived CDR1 and CDR2 are SGHDT and YYEEEE. The CDR3 DNA is TGTGCCAGCAGCAAAACTGATAATGAAAAACTGTTTTTT. Translating it yields CASSKTDNEKLFF.

The CDR3 region has the DNA TGTGCCAGCAGTTACCAGGGAACGTCCTACGAGCAGTACTTC. This encodes CASSYQGTSYEQYF. The rearrangement uses TRBV6-5 and TRBJ2-7, with D possibly matching TRBD1 (5 bases). Germline V lookup: CDR1 MNHEY, CDR2 SVGAGI. The CDR3 has 14 residues. The germline V and J ends were trimmed by 2 bases and 1 base, with 9 bases remaining between them.

This clone has just a few counts. CDR3 bases: TGCGCCAGCAGCTTGGGACTAGCGGGAGACTACGAGCAGTACTTC. Translated, it gives CASSLGLAGDYEQYF. The chain has TRBV5-1 and TRBJ2-7, with 12 bases matching TRBD2. Germline assignment: CDR1 SGHRS and CDR2 YFSETQ. The CDR3 has 15 amino acids. V was clipped by 0 bases and J by 3 bases; unmatched bases: 1.

In regard to this clone: Other DNA sequences in the sample encode the same CDR3. V is TRBV28 and J is TRBJ2-7; tentative D call: TRBD2 (5 bases). Germline CDR1 reads MDHEN; CDR2 reads SYDVKM. V dropped 3 bases and J dropped 4 bases, with 7 bases sitting between them. This CDR3 spans 12 amino acids. CDR3 in amino acids: CASSLEDYEQYF. The DNA of the CDR3 is TGTGCCAGCAGTTTGGAGGATTACGAGCAGTACTTC. The full variable domain, with the rest looked up from reference TRBV28 and TRBJ2-7, is DVKVTQSSRYLVKRTGEKVFLECVQDMDHENMFWYRQDPGLGLRLIYFSYDVKMKEKGDIPEGYSVSREKKERFSLILESASTNQTSMYLCASSLEDYEQYFGPGTRLTVT.

V and J are TRBV28 and TRBJ2-1; D not resolved. V dropped 6 bases and J dropped 8 bases, with 8 bases sitting between them. Germline V gives CDR1 MDHEN, CDR2 SYDVKM. The CDR3 extends over 11 amino acids. The CDR3 here is CASRKIDEQFF. The CDR3 DNA reads as TGTGCCAGCAGGAAAATAGATGAGCAGTTCTTC.

The V call is TRBV5-4, the J call TRBJ2-3; no reliable D call. CDR3 length: 15 residues. Germline assignment: CDR1 SGHNT and CDR2 YYREEE (reference sequence). The ends were cut back, 1 base at V and 0 bases at J, with 9 bases in the middle. CDR3 nucleotide sequence: TGTGCCAGCAGCTTGTGGCAGGCTAGCACAGATACGCAGTATTTT. It translates to CASSLWQASTDTQYF. The variable domain in full, completed from reference TRBV5-4 and TRBJ2-3, reads ETGVTQSPTHLIKTRGQQVTLRCSSQSGHNTVSWYQQALGQGPQFIFQYYREEENGRGNFPPRFSGLQFPNYSSELNVNALELDDSALYLCASSLWQASTDTQYFGPGTRLTVL.

This clone was seen a few times. The V call is TRBV6-4, the J call TRBJ2-2; tentative D call: TRBD2 (5 bases). Germline assignment: CDR1 MRHNA and CDR2 SNTAGT. The V end was cut by 0 bases, the J end by 5 bases, with 7 bases between. The CDR3 runs to 14 residues. The CDR3 nucleotides read TGTGCCAGCAGTGACTCGAGGGAGACCGGGGAGCTGTTTTTT. Amino acid sequence: CASSDSRETGELFF.

This clone was found a few times. V gene TRBV4-3 combines with J gene TRBJ2-4, with D perhaps TRBD2 (6 bases). V lost 2 bases, J lost 7 bases, and 21 bases lay in between. There are 17 residues in the CDR3. Germline V gives CDR1 LGHNA, CDR2 YSLEER. The CDR3 reads CASSQHRRGEGGNIQYF. CDR3 bases: TGCGCCAGCAGCCAACACCGGAGAGGGGAAGGAGGGAACATTCAGTACTTC.

This chain joins TRBV30 and TRBJ1-3, with a possible D match to TRBD1 (6 bases). Germline V CDR1 and CDR2: GTSNPN, SVGIG (reference sequence). Trimming took off 1 base at V and 7 bases at J, with 14 bases between the two ends. The CDR3 is made up of 14 amino acids. CDR3 amino acids: CAWSGYREWNTIYF. The CDR3 DNA is TGTGCCTGGAGTGGGTACAGGGAGTGGAACACCATATATTTT.

This chain links TRBV7-9 with TRBJ1-1; D uncertain. The V end lost 4 bases, the J end lost 0 bases, and 21 bases lay between the germline ends. The germline V gene encodes CDR1 SEHNR and CDR2 FQNEAQ (reference sequence). There are 18 residues in the CDR3. CDR3 amino acids: CASSSPSKPPEVNTEAFF. The CDR3 DNA reads TGTGCCAGCAGCTCCCCCTCCAAGCCCCCGGAGGTGAACACTGAAGCTTTCTTT.

This chain connects TRBV27 to TRBJ1-1; D is ambiguous. The CDR3 covers 13 residues. V shed 2 bases and J shed 3 bases, with 7 bases lying between them. The germline V gene encodes CDR1 MNHEY and CDR2 SMNVEV (reference sequence). CDR3 residues: CASSLTADTEAFF. The CDR3 nucleotides read TGTGCCAGCAGTTTAACCGCAGACACTGAAGCTTTCTTT.

The chain uses TRBV10-1 and TRBJ2-5; D unresolved. The V gene's germline CDR1 is WNHNN and CDR2 SYGVQD (reference sequence). The CDR3 is 15 residues long. V was shortened by 3 bases and J by 1 base, with 12 bases between the two germline ends. CDR3 sequence: CASSERQAIQETQYF. CDR3 bases: TGCGCCAGCAGTGAAAGGCAGGCTATCCAAGAGACCCAGTACTTC.

The rearrangement uses TRBV6-5 and TRBJ1-6, with D hard to call. From germline, CDR1 is MNHEY and CDR2 SVGAGI. This CDR3 spans 15 amino acids. V was cut by 6 bases and J by 10 bases, with 19 bases left in between. The DNA of the CDR3 is TGTGCCAGCAGCCCCACGGGGTTGGGAGAATCACCCCTCCACTTT. This translates into CASSPTGLGESPLHF.

CDR3 DNA sequence: TGCGCCAGCAGCCGCGACGCAGGGGCGCCGGCCGGGGAGCTGTTTTTT. Protein sequence: CASSRDAGAPAGELFF. This chain joins TRBV5-1 and TRBJ2-2; perhaps TRBD1 as D (6 bases). V was trimmed by 4 bases and J by 6 bases, leaving 19 bases between them. The CDR3 is 16 amino acids. CDR1 and CDR2 from the germline V gene are SGHRS and YFSETQ.

The rearrangement links TRBV27 to TRBJ2-2; 10 bases map to TRBD1. Germline lookup yields CDR1 MNHEY and CDR2 SMNVEV (reference sequence). Trimming took 5 bases from V and 5 from J; bases not matched to a gene: 11. This CDR3 comprises 17 residues. This chain's CDR3 is CASSLGEGTGETGELFF. CDR3 nucleotides: TGTGCCAGCAGTCTTGGTGAGGGGACAGGGGAAACCGGGGAGCTGTTTTTT.

The V gene is TRBV5-4, the J gene TRBJ2-7; 8 positions agree with TRBD1. The CDR3 contains 15 residues. With 0 bases clipped from V and 5 bases from J, the junction kept 7 bases outside the gene matches. The germline gives CDR1 SGHNT, CDR2 YYREEE (reference sequence). In nucleotides, the CDR3 is TGTGCCAGCAGCTTGGCAGGCAGGGGGCCTCACGAGCAGTACTTC. Its protein is CASSLAGRGPHEQYF.

The chain employs TRBV19 and TRBJ2-1; D is unclear. The CDR3 is made up of 13 amino acids. Germline V gene sequence: CDR1 LNHDA, CDR2 SQIVND (reference sequence). Trimming pared 2 bases from V and 8 bases from J, leaving 10 bases between. CDR3 residues: CASSIRRFHEQFF. CDR3 coding DNA: TGTGCCAGTAGTATACGCAGGTTTCATGAGCAGTTCTTC. Full variable domain (rest looked up from reference TRBV19 and TRBJ2-1): DGGITQSPKYLFRKEGQNVTLSCEQNLNHDAMYWYRQDPGQGLRLIYYSQIVNDFQKGDIAEGYSVSREKKESFPLTVTSAQKNPTAFYLCASSIRRFHEQFFGPGTRLTVL.

The chain links TRBV27 to TRBJ2-3; 12 bases line up with TRBD2. Germline-derived CDR1 and CDR2 are MNHEY and SMNVEV (reference sequence). J gave up 6 bases and V 5 bases, and 3 bases lay outside the gene matches. The CDR3 totals 14 residues. The CDR3 DNA reads as TGTGCCAGCAGTCCGCTAGCGGGAGGGGATACGCAGTATTTT. Translation: CASSPLAGGDTQYF.

The CDR3 region has the DNA TGCAGCGTTGGTACGCAGACAACTTTCTTT. Residues: CSVGTQTTFF. J is TRBJ1-1 and V is TRBV29-1; D is uncertain. Per the germline V gene, CDR1 is SQVTM and CDR2 is ANQGSEA. The CDR3 totals 10 residues. V dropped 4 bases and J dropped 12 bases, with 12 bases sitting between them.

The chain uses TRBV5-1 and TRBJ1-2; no clear D. Trimming took off 0 bases at V and 7 bases at J, with 25 bases between the two ends. The CDR3 runs 18 residues. CDR1 and CDR2 (germline): SGHRS, YFSETQ. The CDR3 loop reads CASSLGWTDEGVLGGYTF. The DNA of the CDR3 is TGCGCCAGCAGCTTGGGATGGACCGATGAGGGTGTTTTAGGTGGCTACACCTTC.

The chain couples TRBV12-3 or TRBV12-4 to TRBJ1-1, with 7 bases identical to TRBD1. The CDR3 runs to 13 residues. V shed 3 bases and J 6 bases; nucleotides not matched to a gene: 4. CDR3 nucleotide sequence: TGTGCCAGCAGTTTTTCTACAGGGGCTGAAGCTTTCTTT. Protein product: CASSFSTGAEAFF.

The chain has TRBV11-1 and TRBJ2-1, with no clear D. The CDR3 is 12 residues long. Germline lookup yields CDR1 SGHAT and CDR2 FQDESV (reference sequence). V lost 1 base and J 14 bases, leaving 12 bases between the germline ends. The CDR3 sequence is CASSLDSGREFF. CDR3 DNA sequence: TGTGCCAGCAGCTTAGATTCGGGTCGGGAGTTCTTC.

This chain connects TRBV18 to TRBJ2-1, with 15 positions matching TRBD2. The germline CDR1 and CDR2 sequences are KGHSH and LQKENI. V shed 6 bases and J 8 bases; nucleotides not matched to a gene: 5. This CDR3 is 15 amino acids long. This CDR3 reads CASSYRTSGGDEQFF. DNA for the CDR3: TGTGCCAGCTCCTATCGGACTAGCGGGGGGGATGAGCAGTTCTTC.

J is TRBJ1-5 and V is TRBV28, with 10 bases aligning to TRBD1. Germline trimming cut 5 bases from V and 3 bases from J; bases unmatched to any gene: 7. CDR3 size: 16 residues. The germline V gene encodes CDR1 MDHEN and CDR2 SYDVKM. This chain's CDR3 is CASSPRQGAFNQPQHF. The CDR3 DNA reads TGTGCCAGCAGTCCGAGACAGGGGGCTTTCAATCAGCCCCAGCATTTT.

This clone has just one count. The gene calls are TRBV5-4 and TRBJ2-4; D not resolved. Trimming removed 0 bases from V and 0 bases from J, with 7 bases in between. The CDR3 runs 15 residues. Germline values: CDR1 SGHNT, CDR2 YYREEE (reference sequence). The CDR3 nucleotides read TGTGCCAGCAGCTTGGAGCCCCTAGCCAAAAACATTCAGTACTTC. Protein product: CASSLEPLAKNIQYF.

The V gene is TRBV10-1, the J gene TRBJ1-1, with a weak D call TRBD1 (6 bases). The V end lost 3 bases, the J end lost 0 bases, and 14 bases lay between the germline ends. Looked up from germline, CDR1 is WNHNN and CDR2 is SYGVQD (reference sequence). The CDR3 is 16 amino acids. CDR3 sequence: CASSDPRQAMNTEAFF. CDR3 in DNA: TGCGCCAGCAGTGATCCCCGACAGGCGATGAACACTGAAGCTTTCTTT.

The rearrangement uses TRBV30 and TRBJ1-4; D is perhaps TRBD1 (5 bases). Per germline, CDR1 GTSNPN and CDR2 SVGIG (reference sequence). V was trimmed by 4 bases and J by 7 bases, leaving 16 bases between them. The CDR3 contains 14 residues. The CDR3 nucleotides are TGTGCCTGGACCCGACAGTTCACGGGTGAAAAACTGTTTTTT. Translation: CAWTRQFTGEKLFF.